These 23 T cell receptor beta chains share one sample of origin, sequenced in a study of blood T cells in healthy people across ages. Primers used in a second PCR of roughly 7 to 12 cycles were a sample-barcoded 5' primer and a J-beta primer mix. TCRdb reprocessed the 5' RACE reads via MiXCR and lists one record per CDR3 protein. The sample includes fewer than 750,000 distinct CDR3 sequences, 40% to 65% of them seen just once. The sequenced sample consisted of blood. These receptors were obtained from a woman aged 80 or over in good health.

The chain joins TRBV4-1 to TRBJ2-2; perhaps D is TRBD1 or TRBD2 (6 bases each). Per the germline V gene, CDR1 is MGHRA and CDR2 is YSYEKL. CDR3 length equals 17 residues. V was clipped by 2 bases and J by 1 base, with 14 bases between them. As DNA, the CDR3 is TGCGCCAGCAGCCAAAGAGGGGCGGGACAGAACACCGGGGAGCTGTTTTTT. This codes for CASSQRGAGQNTGELFF.

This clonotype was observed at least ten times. The CDR3, as DNA: TGTGCCACCCGGAAGGCATCGGGGGAGACCCAGTACTTC. It codes for CATRKASGETQYF. The chain joins TRBV2 to TRBJ2-5; perhaps TRBD2 as D (5 bases). In germline, CDR1 is SNHLY, CDR2 FYNNEI. The CDR3 consists of 13 residues. V lost 10 bases and J lost 5, with 17 bases in between.

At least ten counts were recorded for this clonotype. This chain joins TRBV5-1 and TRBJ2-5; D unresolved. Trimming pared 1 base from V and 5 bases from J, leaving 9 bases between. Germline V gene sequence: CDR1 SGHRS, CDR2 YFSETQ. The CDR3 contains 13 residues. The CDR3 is CASSLMDGETQYF. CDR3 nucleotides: TGCGCCAGCAGCTTGATGGACGGGGAGACCCAGTACTTC.

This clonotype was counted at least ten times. CDR3 coding DNA: TGTGCCAGCAGCCAAGAAGGCAGGGGCATTACCTACGAGCAGTACTTC. As protein: CASSQEGRGITYEQYF. The chain recombines TRBV4-2 with TRBJ2-7, with a weak D call TRBD1 (6 bases). CDR1 and CDR2 from the germline V gene are LGHNA and YNFKEQ. The V end lost 0 bases, the J end lost 2 bases, and 14 bases lay between the germline ends. There are 16 residues in the CDR3.

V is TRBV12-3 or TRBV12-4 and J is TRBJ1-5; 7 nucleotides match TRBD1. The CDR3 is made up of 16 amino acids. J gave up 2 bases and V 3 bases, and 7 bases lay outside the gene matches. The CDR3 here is CASSLSGTDGNQPQHF. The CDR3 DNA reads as TGTGCCAGCAGTTTGAGCGGGACAGATGGCAATCAGCCCCAGCATTTT.

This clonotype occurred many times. The CDR3 loop reads CASSFDRDTQYF. The CDR3 nucleotides read TGCGCCAGCAGCTTTGACAGAGATACGCAGTATTTT. The chain employs TRBV5-1 and TRBJ2-3; perhaps TRBD1 as D (5 bases). Germline V CDR1 and CDR2: SGHRS, YFSETQ. The CDR3 has 12 residues. Trimming took 2 bases from V and 5 from J, leaving 6 bases between them.

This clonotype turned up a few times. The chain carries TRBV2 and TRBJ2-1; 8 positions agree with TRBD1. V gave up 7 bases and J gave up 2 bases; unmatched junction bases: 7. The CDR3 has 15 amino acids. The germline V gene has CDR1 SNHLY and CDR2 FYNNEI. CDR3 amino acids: CASKVGQGPYNEQFF. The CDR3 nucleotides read TGTGCCAGCAAAGTAGGACAGGGCCCCTACAATGAGCAGTTCTTC. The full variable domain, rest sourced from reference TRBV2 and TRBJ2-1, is EPEVTQTPSHQVTQMGQEVILRCVPISNHLYFYWYRQILGQKVEFLVSFYNNEISEKSEIFDDQFSVERPDGSNFTLKIRSTKLEDSAMYFCASKVGQGPYNEQFFGPGTRLTVL.

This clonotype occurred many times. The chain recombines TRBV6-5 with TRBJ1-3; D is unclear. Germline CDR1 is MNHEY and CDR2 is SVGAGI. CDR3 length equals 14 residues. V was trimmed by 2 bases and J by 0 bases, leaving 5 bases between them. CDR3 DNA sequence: TGTGCCAGCAGTTACGGGCTCTCTGGAAACACCATATATTTT. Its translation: CASSYGLSGNTIYF.

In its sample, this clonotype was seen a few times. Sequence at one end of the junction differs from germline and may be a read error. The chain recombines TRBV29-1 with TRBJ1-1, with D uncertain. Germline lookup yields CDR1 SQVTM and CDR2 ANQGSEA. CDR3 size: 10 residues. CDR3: CSVANTEAFF. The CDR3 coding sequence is TGTAGCGTGGCGAACACTGAAGCTTTCTTT.

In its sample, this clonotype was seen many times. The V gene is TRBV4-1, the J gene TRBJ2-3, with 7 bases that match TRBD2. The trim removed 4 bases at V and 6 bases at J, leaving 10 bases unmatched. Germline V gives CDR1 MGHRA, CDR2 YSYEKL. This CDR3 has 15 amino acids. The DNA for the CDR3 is TGCGCCAGCAGCCGACCGGGACTAACGAACGATACGCAGTATTTT. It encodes CASSRPGLTNDTQYF.

CDR3 in DNA: TGTGCCAGCAGTTACCGCGGGAAGGGGCCTTACGAGCAGTACTTC. Its translation: CASSYRGKGPYEQYF. The chain combines TRBV6-5 with TRBJ2-7; D might be TRBD2 (6 bases). CDR1 and CDR2 (germline): MNHEY, SVGAGI. V was shortened by 2 bases and J by 4 bases, with 15 bases between the two germline ends. This CDR3 comprises 15 residues.

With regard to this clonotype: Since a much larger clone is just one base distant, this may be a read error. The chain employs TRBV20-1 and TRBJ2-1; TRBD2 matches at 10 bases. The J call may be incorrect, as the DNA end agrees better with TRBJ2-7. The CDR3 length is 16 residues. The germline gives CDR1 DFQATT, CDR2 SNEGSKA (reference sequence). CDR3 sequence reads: CSARRPSGSSYNEQYF. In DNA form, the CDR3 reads TGCAGTGCTAGACGTCCTAGCGGGAGCTCCTACAATGAGCAGTACTTC.

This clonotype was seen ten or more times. The CDR3 spells CATTPRGTSEGAEQFF. CDR3 DNA sequence: TGTGCCACCACCCCTCGGGGGACTAGCGAGGGAGCTGAGCAGTTCTTC. V is TRBV12-3 or TRBV12-4 and J is TRBJ2-1, with TRBD2 matching over 10 bases. The CDR3 extends over 16 amino acids. Germline trimming cut 10 bases from V and 9 bases from J; bases unmatched to any gene: 18.

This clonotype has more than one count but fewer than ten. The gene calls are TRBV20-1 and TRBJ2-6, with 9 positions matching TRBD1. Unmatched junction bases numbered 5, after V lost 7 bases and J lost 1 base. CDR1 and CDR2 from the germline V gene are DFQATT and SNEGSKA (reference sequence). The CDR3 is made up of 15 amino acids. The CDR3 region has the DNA TGCAGTGTCCCGGGACAGGGATCTGGGGCCAACGTCCTGACTTTC. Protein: CSVPGQGSGANVLTF.

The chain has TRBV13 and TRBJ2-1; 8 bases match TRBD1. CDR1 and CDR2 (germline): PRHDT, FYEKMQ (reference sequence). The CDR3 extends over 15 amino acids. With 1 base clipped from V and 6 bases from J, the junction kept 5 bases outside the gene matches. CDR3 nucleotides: TGTGCCAGCAGCTTAGAACCCGGGACAGGCAATGAGCAGTTCTTC. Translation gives CASSLEPGTGNEQFF. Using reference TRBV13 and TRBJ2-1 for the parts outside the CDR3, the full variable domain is AAGVIQSPRHLIKEKRETATLKCYPIPRHDTVYWYQQGPGQDPQFLISFYEKMQSDKGSIPDRFSAQQFSDYHSELNMSSLELGDSALYFCASSLEPGTGNEQFFGPGTRLTVL.

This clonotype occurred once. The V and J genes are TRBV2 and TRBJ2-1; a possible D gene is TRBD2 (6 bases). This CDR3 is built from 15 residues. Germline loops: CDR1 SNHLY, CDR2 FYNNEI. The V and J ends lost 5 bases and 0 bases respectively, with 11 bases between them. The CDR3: CASSKVGGSYNEQFF. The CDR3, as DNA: TGTGCCAGCAGTAAAGTGGGGGGCTCCTACAATGAGCAGTTCTTC.

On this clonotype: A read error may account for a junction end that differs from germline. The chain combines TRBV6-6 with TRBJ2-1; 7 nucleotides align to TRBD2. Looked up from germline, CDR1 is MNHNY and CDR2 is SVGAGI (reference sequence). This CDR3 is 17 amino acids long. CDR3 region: CASTYVSRPSGNREQFF. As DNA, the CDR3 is TGTGCCAGCACTTACGTGAGCAGGCCGAGCGGGAATCGTGAGCAGTTCTTC.

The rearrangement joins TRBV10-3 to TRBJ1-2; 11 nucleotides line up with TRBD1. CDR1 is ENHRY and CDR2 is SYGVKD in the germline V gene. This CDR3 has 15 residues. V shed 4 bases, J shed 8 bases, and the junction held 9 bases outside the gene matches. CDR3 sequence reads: CAISVSDRGRVGYTF. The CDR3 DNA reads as TGTGCCATCAGTGTTTCGGACAGGGGGCGGGTCGGCTACACCTTC.

This CDR3 reads CASSHYTGTVTKNIQYF. The CDR3 region has the DNA TGCGCCAGCAGCCACTACACCGGAACGGTAACCAAAAACATTCAGTACTTC. The J gene is TRBJ2-4, the V gene TRBV4-1; D not resolved. CDR3 size: 17 residues. Germline CDR1 MGHRA, CDR2 YSYEKL. The V and J ends lost 3 bases and 2 bases respectively, with 17 bases between them.

CDR3 DNA: TGTGCCAGCAGCCCCCGTGGCTTTCGGGGGGACTTACAAGAGACCCAGTACTTC. Residues: CASSPRGFRGDLQETQYF. The chain joins TRBV7-9 to TRBJ2-5, with 7 bases identical to TRBD2. Losses at the gene ends were 5 bases for V and 2 bases for J; bases not matched to a gene: 17. The germline CDR1 and CDR2 sequences are SEHNR and FQNEAQ (reference sequence). This CDR3 is built from 18 residues.

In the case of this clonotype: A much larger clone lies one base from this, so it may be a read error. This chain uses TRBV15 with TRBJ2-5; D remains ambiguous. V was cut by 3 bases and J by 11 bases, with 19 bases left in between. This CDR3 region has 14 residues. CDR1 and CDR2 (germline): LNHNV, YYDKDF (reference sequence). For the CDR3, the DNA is TGTGCCACCAGCAGCGGTGACAATTACAATGAGCAGTACTTC. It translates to CATSSGDNYNEQYF.

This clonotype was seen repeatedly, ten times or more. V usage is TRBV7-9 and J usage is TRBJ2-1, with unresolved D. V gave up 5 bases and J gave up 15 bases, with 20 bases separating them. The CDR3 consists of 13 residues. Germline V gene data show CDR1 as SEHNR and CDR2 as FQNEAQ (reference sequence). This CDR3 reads CASSQSSSFHSFF. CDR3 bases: TGTGCCAGCAGCCAAAGTTCCAGCTTTCATTCGTTCTTC.

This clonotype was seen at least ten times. The CDR3 DNA follows: TGTGCCAGCAGCTTTTTATTACTAGCGGGATTCCAAGAGACCCAGTACTTC. Residues: CASSFLLLAGFQETQYF. The chain recombines TRBV7-2 with TRBJ2-5, with 10 bases lining up with TRBD2. J was trimmed by 1 base and V by 3 bases; bases with no gene match: 8. Germline lookup yields CDR1 SGHTA and CDR2 FQGNSA. This CDR3 has 17 amino acids.